The next 3 T cell receptor beta chains were all read from a single sample in a study of T cell responses to AZD1222 COVID-19 vaccine. Method: immunoSEQ multiplex PCR; TCRdb's copy keeps in-frame clones and lacks some. The data show 95,000 to 100,000 clones, about nine tenths seen once. The sample in question was peripheral blood, obtained on day 0 of AZD1222 vaccination. Receptors were obtained from an adult in good health.

The chain combines TRBV24-1 with TRBJ2-7, with no clear D. V lost 5 bases and J lost 2, with 18 bases in between. The CDR3 runs 16 residues. The germline CDR1 and CDR2 sequences are KGHDR and SFDVKD. The CDR3 DNA follows: TGTGCCACCAGTGCAAAAGTGGGCCCCGCACCCTACGAGCAGTACTTC. Protein product: CATSAKVGPAPYEQYF.

The chain carries TRBV20-1 and TRBJ1-4; D gene unclear. The germline V gene has CDR1 DFQATT and CDR2 SNEGSKA (reference sequence). Trimming removed 7 bases at V and 5 bases at J, with 8 bases between. This CDR3 has 11 residues. The CDR3 loop is CSGAENEKLFF. CDR3 DNA: TGCAGTGGAGCTGAAAATGAAAAACTGTTTTTT.

The rearrangement uses TRBV4-1 and TRBJ1-1; unclear D gene. This CDR3 comprises 13 residues. Germline V gene lookup returns CDR1 MGHRA and CDR2 YSYEKL. Trimming pared 4 bases from V and 8 bases from J, leaving 14 bases between. CDR3 in amino acids: CASSPDRRWEAFF. CDR3 coding DNA: TGCGCCAGCAGCCCTGACCGACGTTGGGAAGCTTTCTTT.